Listed below are T cell receptor beta chains from one sample, sequenced in a study of shared clonotypes between healthy human individuals. The data were produced by immunoSEQ multiplex PCR, yet TCRdb's version contains in-frame clones alone and is incomplete. The sample includes roughly 650,000 clones, about 96% seen only once; the top ten take about 0.12%. The sequenced sample was naive CD8+ T cells sorted from blood. The receptors derive from a young woman in good health. The CDR3 runs from the conserved cysteine through the conserved F or W. D genes are given only for firm matches. Clone size is not always given. Where it is, it says once, few, many or a class for expanded clones.

TRBV29-1	TRBD1	TRBJ1-5	NA	CSVAGTGDNQPQHF	TGCAGCGTTGCCGGGACAGGGGACAATCAGCCCCAGCATTTT
TRBV28	TRBD1	TRBJ2-1	NA	CASRSTGSGYNEQFF	TGTGCCAGCAGATCGACAGGGAGCGGCTACAATGAGCAGTTCTTC
TRBV25-1	NA	TRBJ2-2	once	CASSASRTNTGELFF	TGTGCCAGCAGTGCTAGTCGGACGAACACCGGGGAGCTGTTTTTT
TRBV27	NA	TRBJ2-1	NA	CASSLNNEQFF	TGTGCCAGCAGTCTTAACAATGAGCAGTTCTTC
TRBV7-9	TRBD2	TRBJ2-1	NA	CASSSGLAYNEQFF	TGTGCCAGCAGCTCCGGACTAGCGTACAATGAGCAGTTCTTC
TRBV27	NA	TRBJ1-6	NA	CASSTGGSPLHF	TGTGCCAGCAGTACTGGAGGCTCACCCCTCCACTTT
TRBV5-4	TRBD2	TRBJ2-7	once	CASSLEAGGGNEQYF	TGTGCCAGCAGCTTGGAAGCGGGGGGTGGGAACGAGCAGTACTTC
TRBV29-1	NA	TRBJ2-1	NA	CSVEGTYNSSYNEQFF	TGCAGCGTTGAAGGGACATATAATAGCTCCTACAATGAGCAGTTCTTC
TRBV5-1	NA	TRBJ2-2	NA	CASSGTAGVNTGELFF	TGCGCCAGCAGCGGGACAGCGGGAGTTAACACCGGGGAGCTGTTTTTT
TRBV28	NA	TRBJ2-1	NA	CASRRGSAGYNEQFF	TGTGCCAGCAGACGTGGTTCCGCAGGCTACAATGAGCAGTTCTTC
TRBV2	TRBD1	TRBJ2-5	NA	CASGGQGIRETQYF	TGTGCCAGCGGAGGACAGGGAATTCGAGAGACCCAGTACTTC
TRBV11-2	TRBD2	TRBJ2-3	NA	CASSSRTSGSGDTQYF	TGTGCCAGCAGCTCCCGGACTAGCGGGAGCGGAGATACGCAGTATTTT
TRBV5-1	TRBD1	TRBJ2-7	NA	CASSLGQGSYEQYF	TGCGCCAGCAGCTTGGGACAGGGCTCCTACGAGCAGTACTTC
TRBV27	NA	TRBJ2-1	NA	CASSLVRGEQFF	TGTGCCAGCAGTTTAGTCCGGGGTGAGCAGTTCTTC
TRBV6-6	NA	TRBJ2-2	NA	CASSYSPGLNTGELFF	TGTGCCAGCAGTTACTCGCCCGGGCTAAACACCGGGGAGCTGTTTTTT
TRBV14	NA	TRBJ2-7	NA	CASSQALGLASTYEQYF	TGTGCCAGCAGCCAAGCGTTGGGGCTAGCGTCTACCTACGAGCAGTACTTC
TRBV28	TRBD2	TRBJ2-7	NA	CASSPGLAGYEQYF	TGTGCCAGCAGTCCAGGACTAGCAGGATACGAGCAGTACTTC
TRBV27	NA	TRBJ1-1	NA	CASSLGGNTEAFF	TGTGCCAGCAGTTTGGGGGGTAACACTGAAGCTTTCTTT
TRBV7-8	NA	TRBJ2-2	NA	CASSPNRAPTGELFF	TGTGCCAGCAGCCCCAACAGGGCTCCCACCGGGGAGCTGTTTTTT